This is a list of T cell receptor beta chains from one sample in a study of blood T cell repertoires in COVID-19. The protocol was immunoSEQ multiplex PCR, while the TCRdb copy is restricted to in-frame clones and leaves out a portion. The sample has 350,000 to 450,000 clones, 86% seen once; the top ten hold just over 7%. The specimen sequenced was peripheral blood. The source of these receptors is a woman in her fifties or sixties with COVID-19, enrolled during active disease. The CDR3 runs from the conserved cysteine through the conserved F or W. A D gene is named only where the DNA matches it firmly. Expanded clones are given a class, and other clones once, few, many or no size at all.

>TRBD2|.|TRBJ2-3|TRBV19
CASSRASGGFTDTQYF
TGTGCCAGTAGTAGGGCTAGCGGGGGATTCACAGATACGCAGTATTTT
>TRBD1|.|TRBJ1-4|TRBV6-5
CASRGTGYEKLFF
TGTGCCAGCAGGGGGACAGGGTACGAAAAACTGTTTTTT
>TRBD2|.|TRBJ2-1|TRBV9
CASSVGLAGGPEQFF
TGTGCCAGCAGCGTAGGACTAGCGGGGGGGCCCGAGCAGTTCTTC
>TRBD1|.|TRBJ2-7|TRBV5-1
CASSLGGQGAGEQYF
TGCGCCAGCAGCCTCGGGGGACAGGGGGCAGGTGAGCAGTACTTC
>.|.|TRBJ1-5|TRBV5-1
CASSAGSLYGGQPQHF
TGCGCCAGCAGTGCCGGGAGTCTATATGGGGGGCAGCCCCAGCATTTT
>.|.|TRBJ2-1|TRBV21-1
CASSKVPGDRGFYEQFF
TGTGCCAGCAGCAAAGTCCCGGGGGACAGGGGGTTCTATGAGCAGTTCTTC
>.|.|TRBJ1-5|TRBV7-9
CASSLAPAGSSNQPQHF
TGTGCCAGCAGCTTAGCGCCGGCAGGGTCGAGCAATCAGCCCCAGCATTTT
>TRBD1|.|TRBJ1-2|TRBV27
CASSAGTGVPYGYTF
TGTGCCAGCAGTGCCGGGACAGGGGTCCCCTATGGCTACACCTTC
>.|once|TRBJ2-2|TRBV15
CATSRRSTGELFF
TGTGCCACCAGCAGACGGAGCACCGGGGAGCTGTTTTTT
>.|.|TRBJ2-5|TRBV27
CASSHRGRVVETQYF
TGTGCCAGCAGCCACAGGGGGAGGGTGGTAGAGACCCAGTACTTC
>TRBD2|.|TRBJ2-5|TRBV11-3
CASSSPGGRQTQYF
TGTGCCAGCAGCTCCCCGGGGGGGAGACAGACCCAGTACTTC
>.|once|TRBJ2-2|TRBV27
CASMHKSNTGELFF
TGTGCCAGCATGCACAAGTCGAACACCGGGGAGCTGTTTTTT
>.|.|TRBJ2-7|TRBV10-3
CAISDMDRSTYEQYF
TGTGCCATCAGTGACATGGACAGATCTACCTACGAGCAGTACTTC
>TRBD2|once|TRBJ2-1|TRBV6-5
CASSLRAGGRDEQFF
TGTGCCAGCAGTCTGAGAGCGGGGGGGAGGGATGAGCAGTTCTTC
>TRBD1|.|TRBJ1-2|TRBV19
CASSPGWAGGYYGYTF
TGTGCCAGTAGCCCCGGTTGGGCAGGGGGGTACTATGGCTACACCTTC
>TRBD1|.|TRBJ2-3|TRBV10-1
CASTQGGTDTQYF
TGCGCCAGCACACAGGGGGGCACAGATACGCAGTATTTT
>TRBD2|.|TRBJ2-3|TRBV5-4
CASSPRLAGGFTDTQYF
TGTGCCAGCAGCCCCCGCCTAGCGGGAGGCTTCACAGATACGCAGTATTTT
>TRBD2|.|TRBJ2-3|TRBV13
CASSLGLMRGGPPDTQYF
TGTGCCAGCAGCTTAGGCCTAATGCGGGGGGGCCCTCCAGATACGCAGTATTTT
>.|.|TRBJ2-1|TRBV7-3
CASSLTRVSGAYNEQFF
TGTGCCAGCAGCTTAACCCGAGTTAGCGGAGCCTACAATGAGCAGTTCTTC
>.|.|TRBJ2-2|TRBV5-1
CASSDRGGAVGELFF
TGCGCCAGCAGCGACCGAGGGGGGGCCGTCGGGGAGCTGTTTTTT
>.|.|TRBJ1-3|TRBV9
CANKRISGNTIYF
TGTGCCAACAAAAGAATTTCTGGAAACACCATATATTTT
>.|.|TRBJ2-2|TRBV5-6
CASSLDRNTGELFF
TGTGCCAGCAGCTTGGATAGGAACACCGGGGAGCTGTTTTTT
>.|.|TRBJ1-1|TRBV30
CAWSRGQVEAFF
TGTGCCTGGAGTCGGGGACAAGTCGAAGCTTTCTTT
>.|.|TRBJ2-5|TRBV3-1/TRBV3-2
CASSLAGLNQETQYF
TGTGCCAGCAGCCTGGCGGGACTGAACCAAGAGACCCAGTACTTC
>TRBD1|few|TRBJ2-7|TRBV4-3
CASSQGLMGAGGSYEQYF
TGCGCCAGCAGCCAAGGACTGATGGGGGCAGGGGGCTCCTACGAGCAGTACTTC
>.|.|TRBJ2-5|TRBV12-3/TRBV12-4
CASRPGGETQYF
TGTGCCAGCAGACCAGGGGGGGAGACCCAGTACTTC
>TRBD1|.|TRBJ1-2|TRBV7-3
CASSLLQGRRVGYTF
TGTGCCAGCAGCTTGTTACAGGGGAGGCGTGTTGGCTACACCTTC
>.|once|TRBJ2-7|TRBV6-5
CASKQGVSSPYEQYF
TGTGCCAGCAAACAAGGGGTCTCCTCGCCCTACGAGCAGTACTTC
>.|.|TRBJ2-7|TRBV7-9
CASSPLRDEQYF
TGTGCCAGCAGCCCGCTTCGAGACGAGCAGTACTTC
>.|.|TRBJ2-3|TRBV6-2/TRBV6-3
CASSYHSKSTDTQYF
TGTGCCAGCAGTTACCATAGCAAGAGCACAGATACGCAGTATTTT
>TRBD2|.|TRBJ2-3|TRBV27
CASSSLAGGSTDTQYF
TGTGCCAGCAGTTCTCTAGCGGGGGGGAGCACAGATACGCAGTATTTT
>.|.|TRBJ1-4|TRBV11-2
CASSSTGVLNEKLFF
TGTGCCAGCAGCTCTACAGGCGTACTTAATGAAAAACTGTTTTTT
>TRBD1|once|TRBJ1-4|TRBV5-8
CASSPGQPTGEKLFF
TGTGCCAGCAGCCCGGGACAGCCGACGGGCGAAAAACTGTTTTTT
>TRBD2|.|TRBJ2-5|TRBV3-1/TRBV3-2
CASSQVGLAGGETQYF
TGTGCCAGCAGCCAAGTGGGACTAGCGGGGGGGGAGACCCAGTACTTC
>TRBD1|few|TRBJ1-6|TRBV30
CAWKRQGAWNSPLHF
TGTGCCTGGAAAAGGCAGGGGGCGTGGAATTCACCCCTCCACTTT